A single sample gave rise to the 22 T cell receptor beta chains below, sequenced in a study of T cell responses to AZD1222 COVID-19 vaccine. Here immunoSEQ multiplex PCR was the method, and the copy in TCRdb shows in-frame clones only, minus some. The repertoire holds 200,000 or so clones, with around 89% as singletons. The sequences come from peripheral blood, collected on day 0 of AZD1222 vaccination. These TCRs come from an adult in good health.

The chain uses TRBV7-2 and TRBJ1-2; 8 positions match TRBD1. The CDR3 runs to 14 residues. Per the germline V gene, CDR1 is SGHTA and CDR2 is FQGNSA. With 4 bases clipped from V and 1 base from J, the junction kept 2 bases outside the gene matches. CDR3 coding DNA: TGTGCCAGCAGCTCGGACAGGGTTAACTATGGCTACACCTTC. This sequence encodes CASSSDRVNYGYTF.

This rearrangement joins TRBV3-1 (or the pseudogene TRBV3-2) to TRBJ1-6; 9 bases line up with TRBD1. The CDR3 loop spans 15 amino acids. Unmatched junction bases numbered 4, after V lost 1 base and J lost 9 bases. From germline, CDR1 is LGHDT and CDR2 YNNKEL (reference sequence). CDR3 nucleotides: TGTGCCAGCAGCCAAGGGACAGGGGAGGGTTCACCCCTCCACTTT. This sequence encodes CASSQGTGEGSPLHF.

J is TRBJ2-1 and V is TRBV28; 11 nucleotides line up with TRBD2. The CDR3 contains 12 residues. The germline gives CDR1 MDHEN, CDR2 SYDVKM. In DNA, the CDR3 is TGTGCACTAGCGGGAGTACGCAATGAGCAGTTCTTC. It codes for CALAGVRNEQFF.

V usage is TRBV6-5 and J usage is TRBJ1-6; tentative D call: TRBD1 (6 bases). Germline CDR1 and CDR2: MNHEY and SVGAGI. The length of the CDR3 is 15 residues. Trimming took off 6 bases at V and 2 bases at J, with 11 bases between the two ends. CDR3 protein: CASRKDSTYNSPLHF. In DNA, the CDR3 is TGTGCCAGCAGAAAGGACAGCACCTATAATTCACCCCTCCACTTT.

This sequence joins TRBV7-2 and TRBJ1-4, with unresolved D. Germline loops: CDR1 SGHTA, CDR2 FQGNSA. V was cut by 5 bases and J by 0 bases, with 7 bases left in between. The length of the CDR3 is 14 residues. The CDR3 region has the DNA TGTGCCAGCAGCCCCGGGCCAACTAATGAAAAACTGTTTTTT. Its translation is CASSPGPTNEKLFF.

As DNA, the CDR3 is TGTGCCAGCAGTTTCGGCGGCAATCAGCCCCAGCATTTT. Protein sequence: CASSFGGNQPQHF. The chain uses TRBV27 and TRBJ1-5, with no clear D. Trimming pared 3 bases from V and 2 bases from J, leaving 5 bases between. From germline, CDR1 is MNHEY and CDR2 SMNVEV (reference sequence). The CDR3 runs to 13 residues.

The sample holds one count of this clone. The CDR3 sequence: CASSISPGMYRGYTF. In DNA, the CDR3 is TGTGCCAGTAGTATATCCCCAGGGATGTACCGTGGCTACACCTTC. J is TRBJ1-2 and V is TRBV19; the D gene is possibly TRBD1 (5 bases). Germline lookup yields CDR1 LNHDA and CDR2 SQIVND (reference sequence). This CDR3 has 15 residues. Trimming shortened V by 2 bases and J by 7 bases, and 17 bases separated the two germline ends.

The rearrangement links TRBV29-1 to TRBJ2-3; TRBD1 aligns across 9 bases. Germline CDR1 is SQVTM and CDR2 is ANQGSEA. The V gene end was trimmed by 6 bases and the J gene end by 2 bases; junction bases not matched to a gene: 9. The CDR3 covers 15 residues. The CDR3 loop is CSVSRGTGNTDTQYF. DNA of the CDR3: TGCAGCGTCAGTAGAGGGACAGGGAACACAGATACGCAGTATTTT.

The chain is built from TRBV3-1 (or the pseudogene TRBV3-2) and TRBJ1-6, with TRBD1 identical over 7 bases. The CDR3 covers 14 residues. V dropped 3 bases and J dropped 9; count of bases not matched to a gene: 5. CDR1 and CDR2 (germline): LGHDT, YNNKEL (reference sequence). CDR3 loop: CASSQGQGVSPLHF. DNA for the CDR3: TGTGCCAGCAGCCAGGGCCAGGGGGTTTCACCCCTCCACTTT.

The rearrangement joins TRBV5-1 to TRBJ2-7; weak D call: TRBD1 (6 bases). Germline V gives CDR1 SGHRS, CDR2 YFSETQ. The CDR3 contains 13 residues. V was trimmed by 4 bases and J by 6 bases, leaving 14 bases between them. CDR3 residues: CASSPDRGSEQYF. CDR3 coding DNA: TGCGCCAGCAGCCCAGATAGGGGGAGCGAGCAGTACTTC.

DNA for the CDR3: TGTGCCACCAGTGATTCGAGATACACTGAAGCTTTCTTT. Its protein is CATSDSRYTEAFF. This chain uses TRBV24-1 with TRBJ1-1; D gene unclear. The CDR3 covers 13 residues. CDR1 and CDR2 (germline): KGHDR, SFDVKD. V was cut by 2 bases and J by 3 bases, with 6 bases left in between.

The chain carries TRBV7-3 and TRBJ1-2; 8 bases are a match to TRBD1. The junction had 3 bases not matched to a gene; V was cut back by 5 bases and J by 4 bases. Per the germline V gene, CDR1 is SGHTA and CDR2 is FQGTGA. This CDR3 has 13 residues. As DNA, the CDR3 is TGTGCCAGCAGCCCCCAGGGGGCCTATGGCTACACCTTC. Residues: CASSPQGAYGYTF.

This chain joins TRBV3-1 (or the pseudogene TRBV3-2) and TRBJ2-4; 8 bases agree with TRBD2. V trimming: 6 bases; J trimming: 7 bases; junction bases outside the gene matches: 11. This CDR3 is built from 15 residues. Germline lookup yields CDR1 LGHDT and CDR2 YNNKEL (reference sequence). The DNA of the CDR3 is TGTGCCAGCAGTTACCAAGCGGGAGCGGGGAACATTCAGTACTTC. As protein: CASSYQAGAGNIQYF.

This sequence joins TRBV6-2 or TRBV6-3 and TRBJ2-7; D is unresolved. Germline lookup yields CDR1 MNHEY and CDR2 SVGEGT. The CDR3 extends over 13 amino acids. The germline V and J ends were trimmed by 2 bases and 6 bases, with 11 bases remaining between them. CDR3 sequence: CASSYSPRPEQYF. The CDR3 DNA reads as TGTGCCAGCAGTTACAGTCCACGTCCCGAGCAGTACTTC.

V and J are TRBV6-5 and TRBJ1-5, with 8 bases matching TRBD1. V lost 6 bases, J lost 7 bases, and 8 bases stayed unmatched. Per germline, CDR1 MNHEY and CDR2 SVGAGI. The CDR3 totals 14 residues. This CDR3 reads CASSPGGLGQPQHF. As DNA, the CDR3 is TGTGCCAGCAGCCCAGGGGGCCTGGGACAGCCCCAGCATTTT.

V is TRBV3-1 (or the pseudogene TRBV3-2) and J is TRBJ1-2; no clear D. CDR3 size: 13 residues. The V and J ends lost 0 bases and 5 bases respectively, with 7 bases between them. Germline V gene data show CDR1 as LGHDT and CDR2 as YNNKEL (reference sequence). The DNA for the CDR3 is TGTGCCAGCAGCCAAGATGGCCGTTATGGCTACACCTTC. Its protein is CASSQDGRYGYTF.

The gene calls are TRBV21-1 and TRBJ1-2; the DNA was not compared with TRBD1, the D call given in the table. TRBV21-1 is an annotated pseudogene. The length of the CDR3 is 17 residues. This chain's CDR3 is CASSKRRRRKGDYGYTF. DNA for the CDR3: TGTGCCAGCAGCAAACGTAGGCGCCGCAAAGGGGACTATGGCTACACCTTC.

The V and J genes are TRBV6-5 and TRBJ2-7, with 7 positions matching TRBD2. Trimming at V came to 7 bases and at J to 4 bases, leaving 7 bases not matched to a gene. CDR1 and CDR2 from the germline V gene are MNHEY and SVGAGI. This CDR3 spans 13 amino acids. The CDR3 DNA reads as TGTGCCAGCAAGGGAGGGGCCGGGTACGAGCAGTACTTC. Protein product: CASKGGAGYEQYF.

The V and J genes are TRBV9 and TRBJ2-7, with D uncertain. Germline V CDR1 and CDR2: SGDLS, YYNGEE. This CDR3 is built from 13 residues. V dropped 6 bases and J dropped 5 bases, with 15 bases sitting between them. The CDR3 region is CASTDPNGNEQYF. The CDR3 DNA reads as TGTGCCAGCACTGATCCAAACGGAAACGAGCAGTACTTC.

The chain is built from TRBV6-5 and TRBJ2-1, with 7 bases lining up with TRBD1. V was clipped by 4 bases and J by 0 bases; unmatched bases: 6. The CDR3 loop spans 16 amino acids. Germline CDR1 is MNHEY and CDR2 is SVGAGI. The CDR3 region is CASSSPTGISYNEQFF. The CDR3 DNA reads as TGTGCCAGCAGTTCTCCGACAGGGATCTCCTACAATGAGCAGTTCTTC.

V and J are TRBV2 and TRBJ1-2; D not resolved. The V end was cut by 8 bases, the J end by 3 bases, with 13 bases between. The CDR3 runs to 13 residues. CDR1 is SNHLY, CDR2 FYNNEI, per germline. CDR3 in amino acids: CASVPLLYYGYTF. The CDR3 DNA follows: TGTGCCAGCGTCCCCTTACTTTACTATGGCTACACCTTC.

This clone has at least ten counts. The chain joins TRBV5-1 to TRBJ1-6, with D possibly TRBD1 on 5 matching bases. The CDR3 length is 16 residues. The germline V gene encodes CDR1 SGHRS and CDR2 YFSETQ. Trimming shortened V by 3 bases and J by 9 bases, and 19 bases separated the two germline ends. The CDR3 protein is CASSSDTSLVVSPLHF. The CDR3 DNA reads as TGCGCCAGCAGCTCGGACACTTCTCTAGTGGTTTCACCCCTCCACTTT.